These T cell receptor beta chains were read from a single sample in a study of T cell repertoires in ileal Crohn's disease. The assay was immunoSEQ multiplex PCR, and TCRdb's table has in-frame clones only and misses some. The sample consists of approximately 5,100 clones, 80% of them appearing once. Sequencing was performed on ileal tissue. Receptor source: an adult with Crohn's disease. Both conserved end residues are part of each CDR3. The D gene is left open where the match is weak.

D gene,V gene,CDR3 protein
TRBD2,TRBV6-1,CASSGTSGGADTQYF
TRBD2,TRBV28,CASSDAKLAGGQETQYF
TRBD1,TRBV6-6,CASRGPGQGAETQYF
NA,TRBV9,CASSPSLTRTEANYGYTF
NA,TRBV5-4,CASSLLGNEQFF
TRBD1,TRBV9,CASSEGAVNTEAFF
NA,TRBV30,CAWSPGDKRREKLFF
NA,TRBV7-9,CASSLGANTEAFF
NA,TRBV19,CASTVLRGYGYTF
TRBD1,TRBV6-1,CASSDQGDAYGYTF
NA,TRBV4-2,CASSGQAGGTDTQYF
TRBD2,TRBV28,CASSLWSSGNTGELFF
NA,TRBV25-1,CASSEQGRANYGYTF
NA,TRBV4-3,CASSQREPSPTNEKLFF
TRBD1,TRBV6-5,CASSYQGQGISGYTF
NA,TRBV19,CASRPPVARDYGYTF
NA,TRBV30,CAWSSYTGSNQPQHF
NA,TRBV6-4,CASSATPTGSPLNEQFF
TRBD2,TRBV6-6,CASSFGGGVNTGELFF
TRBD1,TRBV28,CAISGQGNSYEQYF
NA,TRBV28,CASSSSRGGGSGANVLTF
TRBD2,TRBV28,CASSLAGAGNEQFF
TRBD1,TRBV27,CATRTTGEGGNTIYF
TRBD1,TRBV6-5,CASSYSDRVSGYTF
TRBD1,TRBV5-5,CASSLTGQNRVDGYTF
NA,TRBV29-1,CSALVGKTQYF
NA,TRBV5-1,CASSDGLLDHNEQFF
TRBD2,TRBV20-1,CSARRGGEQYF
TRBD1,TRBV27,CASSLRQGVPGELFF
NA,TRBV29-1,CSVVLGNYGYTF
NA,TRBV9,CASSEFPSYEQYF
NA,TRBV5-1,CASSLPPSTGNEQYF
NA,TRBV10-1,CASSASNEKLFF
NA,TRBV18,CASSPGTQANYGYTF
TRBD1,TRBV28,CASSGTGASNYGYTF
NA,TRBV30,CAWMKDRNNEQFF
TRBD2,TRBV2,CASSDAASGGYEQFF
TRBD1,TRBV5-1,CASSALVQGGTNEKLFF
NA,TRBV7-8,CASSLNRDLAFF
NA,TRBV9,CASREQGYGYTF
NA,TRBV5-1,CASSEIPNEQYF
TRBD1,TRBV5-1,CASSLGDRGRTGELFF
NA,TRBV30,CAWKLGASTDTQYF
TRBD1,TRBV25-1,CASSEFGQGNYGYTF
TRBD2,TRBV6-1,CASLAGGSSDTQYF
NA,TRBV13,CASSAWDRAEAFF
NA,TRBV19,CASSIWRGTQYF
NA,TRBV10-2,CASGTGSNYGYTF
TRBD1,TRBV27,CASSLRQGGKLFF
NA,TRBV19,CASSIDPDSRSGNTIYF
TRBD2,TRBV10-2,CASSESTPSGAYEQYF
TRBD1,TRBV15,CATSRDRSRGFRNTEAFF
NA,TRBV15,CATSIPGSAEAFF
TRBD1,TRBV5-1,CASSRQGADSPLHF
NA,TRBV7-9,CASSFSWAPSYEQYF